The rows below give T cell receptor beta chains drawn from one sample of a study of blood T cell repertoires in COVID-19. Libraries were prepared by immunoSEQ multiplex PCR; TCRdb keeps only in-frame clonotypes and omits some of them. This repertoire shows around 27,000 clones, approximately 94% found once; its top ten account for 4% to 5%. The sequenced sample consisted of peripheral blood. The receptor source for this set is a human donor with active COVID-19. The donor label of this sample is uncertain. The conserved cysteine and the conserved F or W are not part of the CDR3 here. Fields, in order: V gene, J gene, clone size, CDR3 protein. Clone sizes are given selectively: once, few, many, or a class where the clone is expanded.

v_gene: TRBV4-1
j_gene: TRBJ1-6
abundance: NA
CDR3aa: ASRSGQGRNSPLH

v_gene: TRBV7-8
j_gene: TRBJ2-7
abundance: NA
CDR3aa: ASSLRTSGSNYEQY

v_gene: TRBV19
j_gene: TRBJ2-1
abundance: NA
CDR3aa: ASSSPLAGDLDEQF

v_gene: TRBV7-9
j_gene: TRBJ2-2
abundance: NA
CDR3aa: ASSLGLAGGNGELF

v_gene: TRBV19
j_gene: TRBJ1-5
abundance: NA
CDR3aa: ASSMGQAGNQPQH

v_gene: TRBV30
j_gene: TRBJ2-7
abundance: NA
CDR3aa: AWESLDRAYEQY

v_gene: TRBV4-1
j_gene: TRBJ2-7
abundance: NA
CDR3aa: ASSQGRSSYEQY

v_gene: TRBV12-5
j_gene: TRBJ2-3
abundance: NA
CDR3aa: ASGFLAGGLGTDTQY

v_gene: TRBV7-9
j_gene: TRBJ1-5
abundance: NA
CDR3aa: ASSLVMAGSNQPQH

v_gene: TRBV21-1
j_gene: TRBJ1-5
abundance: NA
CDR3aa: ASSKDKRDLECPIKQPQH

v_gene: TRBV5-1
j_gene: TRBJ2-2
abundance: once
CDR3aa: ASSLGPPDTGELF

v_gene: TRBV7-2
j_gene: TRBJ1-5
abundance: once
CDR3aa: ASSQTVGNQPQH

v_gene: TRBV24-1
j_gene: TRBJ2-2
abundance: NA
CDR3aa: ATRHGTQNTGELF

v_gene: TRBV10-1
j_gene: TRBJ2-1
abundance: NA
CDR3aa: ASSESRGGRDEQF

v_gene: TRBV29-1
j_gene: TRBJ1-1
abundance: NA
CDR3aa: SVEAGGPEAF

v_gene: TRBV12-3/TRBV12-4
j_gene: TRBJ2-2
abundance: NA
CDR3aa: ASRSDSTGELF

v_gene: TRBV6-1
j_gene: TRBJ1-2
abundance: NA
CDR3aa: ASSDWAGARDGYT

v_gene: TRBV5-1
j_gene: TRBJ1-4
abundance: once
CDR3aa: ASSLTGAGEKLF

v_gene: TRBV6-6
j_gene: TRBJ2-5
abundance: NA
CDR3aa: ASIVAGGETQY

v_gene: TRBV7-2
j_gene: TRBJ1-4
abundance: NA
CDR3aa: ASSLRRDSEFTGEKLF

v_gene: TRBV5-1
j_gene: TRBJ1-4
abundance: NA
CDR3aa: ASSLGQGNEKLF

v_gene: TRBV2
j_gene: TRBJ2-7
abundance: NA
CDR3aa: ASSESVAYEQY

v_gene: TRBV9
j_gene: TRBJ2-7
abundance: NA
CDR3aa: ASSVESGGTYEQY

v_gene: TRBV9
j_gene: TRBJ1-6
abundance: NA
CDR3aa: ASSVEARPGAPLH

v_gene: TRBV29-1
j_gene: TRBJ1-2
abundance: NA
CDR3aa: SVSDSRGYT

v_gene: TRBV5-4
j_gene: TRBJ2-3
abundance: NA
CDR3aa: ASSLIGGTDTQY

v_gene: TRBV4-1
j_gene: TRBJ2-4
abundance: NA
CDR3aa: ASSHTSGGKNIQY

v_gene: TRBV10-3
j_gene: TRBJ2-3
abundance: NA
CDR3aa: AISVGGRGSDTQY

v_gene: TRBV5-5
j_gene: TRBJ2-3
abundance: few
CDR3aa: ASSAPAFSTDTQY

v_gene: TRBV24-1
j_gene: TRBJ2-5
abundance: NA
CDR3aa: ATSETTDREETQY

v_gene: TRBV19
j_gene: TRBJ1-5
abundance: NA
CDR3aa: ASNPIRDRAQPQH

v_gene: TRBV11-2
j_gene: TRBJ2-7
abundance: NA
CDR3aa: ASSLVRGAHDEQY